The 9 T cell receptor beta chains below come from one sample, sequenced in a study of spatial heterogeneity in lung cancer. Each CDR3 protein gets one entry after TCRdb re-called the 5' RACE reads with MiXCR. This sample has 7,600 or so distinct CDR3 sequences; around 7% occur once, and the top ten carry around four fifths. Indicated time point: sample taken at primary tumor resection. This specimen consisted of PBMCs, obtained at surgery. Source of these receptors: a male donor with early-stage non-small cell lung cancer.

This clonotype was seen many times. This sequence joins TRBV28 and TRBJ1-2; 12 bases are shared with TRBD1. V trimming: 5 bases; J trimming: 4 bases; junction bases outside the gene matches: 11. Germline loops: CDR1 MDHEN, CDR2 SYDVKM. The CDR3 has 17 residues. The DNA of the CDR3 is TGTGCCAGCAGTCCCGTGGGACAGGGGGCTATTTTCTATGGCTACACCTTC. This encodes CASSPVGQGAIFYGYTF.

This clonotype appeared many times. This sequence joins TRBV28 and TRBJ2-4; D perhaps matches TRBD1 (5 bases). Trimming shortened V by 5 bases and J by 9 bases, and 17 bases separated the two germline ends. The CDR3 loop spans 14 amino acids. Germline CDR1 reads MDHEN; CDR2 reads SYDVKM. In nucleotides, the CDR3 is TGTGCCAGCAGTCCCATCCTAGGGGTTAGCATTCAGTACTTC. Residues: CASSPILGVSIQYF.

This clonotype appeared many times. The CDR3 sequence is CASSWDNTDTQYF. The CDR3 coding sequence is TGTGCCAGCAGTTGGGACAACACAGATACGCAGTATTTT. The J gene is TRBJ2-3, the V gene TRBV2; possibly TRBD1 for D (6 bases). The germline V gene encodes CDR1 SNHLY and CDR2 FYNNEI. Trimming shortened V by 5 bases and J by 2 bases, and 8 bases separated the two germline ends. This CDR3 has 13 amino acids. The full variable domain, rest sourced from reference TRBV2 and TRBJ2-3, is EPEVTQTPSHQVTQMGQEVILRCVPISNHLYFYWYRQILGQKVEFLVSFYNNEISEKSEIFDDQFSVERPDGSNFTLKIRSTKLEDSAMYFCASSWDNTDTQYFGPGTRLTVL.

This clonotype is judged medium-sized (0.01 to 0.1%). V usage is TRBV29-1 and J usage is TRBJ2-1; 9 nucleotides match TRBD1. The ends lost 7 bases at V and 8 bases at J; junction bases unmatched: 9. Germline V gives CDR1 SQVTM, CDR2 ANQGSEA. This CDR3 spans 13 amino acids. CDR3 protein: CSAGQGGGDEQFF. CDR3 sequence (DNA): TGCAGCGCGGGACAGGGAGGAGGGGATGAGCAGTTCTTC.

At least ten counts were recorded for this clonotype. The chain is built from TRBV6-5 and TRBJ2-7; tentatively, D is TRBD1 (6 bases). CDR1 and CDR2 from the germline V gene are MNHEY and SVGAGI. V lost 0 bases and J lost 2, with 11 bases in between. CDR3 length: 15 residues. CDR3 in DNA: TGTGCCAGCAGTTACTCGGAGACAGGACCCTACGAGCAGTACTTC. Its protein is CASSYSETGPYEQYF.

This clonotype has at least ten counts. The chain links TRBV10-3 to TRBJ2-5; D is uncertain. Trimming stripped 2 bases from V and 1 base from J, with 8 bases between. The CDR3 has 14 residues. Germline V lookup: CDR1 ENHRY, CDR2 SYGVKD. This CDR3 reads CAISEADIQETQYF. The CDR3 DNA is TGTGCCATCAGTGAGGCCGACATCCAAGAGACCCAGTACTTC.

This clonotype was recorded at least ten times. This chain links TRBV5-1 with TRBJ1-1; D might be TRBD1 (6 bases). Trimming left V 3 bases short and J 2 bases short, with 17 bases between. The CDR3 spans 16 residues. Germline V gene lookup returns CDR1 SGHRS and CDR2 YFSETQ. DNA of the CDR3: TGCGCCAGCAGCTGGGGAAACAGGGCGTTTAACACTGAAGCTTTCTTT. It codes for CASSWGNRAFNTEAFF.

This clonotype has at least ten counts. CDR3 protein: CASSDGGWSNQPQHF. Here the CDR3 DNA reads TGTGCCAGTAGTGATGGCGGGTGGAGCAATCAGCCCCAGCATTTT. This sequence joins TRBV19 and TRBJ1-5; no clear D. V gave up 5 bases and J gave up 1 base, with 12 bases separating them. The germline V gene encodes CDR1 LNHDA and CDR2 SQIVND (reference sequence). CDR3 length: 15 amino acids. The entire variable domain, with the rest obtained from reference TRBV19 and TRBJ1-5, is as follows: DGGITQSPKYLFRKEGQNVTLSCEQNLNHDAMYWYRQDPGQGLRLIYYSQIVNDFQKGDIAEGYSVSREKKESFPLTVTSAQKNPTAFYLCASSDGGWSNQPQHFGDGTRLSIL.

V usage is TRBV20-1 and J usage is TRBJ2-3; 13 bases align to TRBD2. From germline, CDR1 is DFQATT and CDR2 SNEGSKA (reference sequence). With 7 bases clipped from V and 4 bases from J, the junction kept 17 bases outside the gene matches. The CDR3 is 18 amino acids. The CDR3 DNA reads TGCAGTGGTGAGATCGGTGGAACTAGCGGGAGGGCATCAGATACGCAGTATTTT. Its protein product is CSGEIGGTSGRASDTQYF.